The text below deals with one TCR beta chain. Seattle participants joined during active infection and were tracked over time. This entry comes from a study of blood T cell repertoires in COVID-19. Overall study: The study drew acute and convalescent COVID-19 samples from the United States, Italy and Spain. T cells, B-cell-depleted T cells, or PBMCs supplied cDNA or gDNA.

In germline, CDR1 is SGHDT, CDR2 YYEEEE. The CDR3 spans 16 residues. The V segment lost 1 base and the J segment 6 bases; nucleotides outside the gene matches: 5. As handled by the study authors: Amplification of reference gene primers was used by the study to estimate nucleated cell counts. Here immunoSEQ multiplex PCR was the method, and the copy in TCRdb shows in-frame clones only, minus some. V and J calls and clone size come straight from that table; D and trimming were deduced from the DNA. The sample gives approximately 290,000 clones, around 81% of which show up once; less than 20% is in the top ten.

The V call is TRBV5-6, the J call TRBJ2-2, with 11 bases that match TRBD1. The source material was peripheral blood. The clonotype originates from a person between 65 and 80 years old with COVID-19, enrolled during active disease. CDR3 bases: TGTGCCAGCAGCTTGAGGCGGACAGGGGGCTCCGGGGAGCTGTTTTTT. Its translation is CASSLRRTGGSGELFF. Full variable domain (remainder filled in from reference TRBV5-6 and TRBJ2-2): DAGVTQSPTHLIKTRGQQVTLRCSPKSGHDTVSWYQQALGQGPQFIFQYYEEEERQRGNFPDRFSGHQFPNYSSELNVNALLLGDSALYLCASSLRRTGGSGELFFGEGSRLTVL.